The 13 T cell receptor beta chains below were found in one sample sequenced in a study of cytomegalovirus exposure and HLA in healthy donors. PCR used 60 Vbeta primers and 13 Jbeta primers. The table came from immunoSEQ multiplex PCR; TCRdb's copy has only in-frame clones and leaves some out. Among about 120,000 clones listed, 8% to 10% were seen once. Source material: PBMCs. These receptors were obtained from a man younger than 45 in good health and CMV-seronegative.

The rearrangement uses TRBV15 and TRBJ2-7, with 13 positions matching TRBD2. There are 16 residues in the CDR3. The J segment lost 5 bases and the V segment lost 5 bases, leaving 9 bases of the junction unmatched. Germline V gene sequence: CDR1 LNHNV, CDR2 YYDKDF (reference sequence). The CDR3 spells CATSVLLAGGPDEQYF. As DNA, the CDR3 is TGTGCCACCAGCGTCCTACTAGCGGGAGGGCCCGACGAGCAGTACTTC. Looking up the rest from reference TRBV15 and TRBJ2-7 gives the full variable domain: DAMVIQNPRYQVTQFGKPVTLSCSQTLNHNVMYWYQQKSSQAPKLLFHYYDKDFNNEADTPDNFQSRRPNTSFCFLDIRSPGLGDTAMYLCATSVLLAGGPDEQYFGPGTRLTVT.

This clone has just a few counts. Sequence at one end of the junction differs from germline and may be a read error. The CDR3 nucleotides read TGTGCCAGTAGTACATCGGGGTCTTCCACCAGGGAGCTGTTTTTT. Translating gives CASSTSGSSTRELFF. The chain is built from TRBV19 and TRBJ2-2; D is possibly TRBD2 (5 bases). The CDR3 is made up of 15 amino acids. Per the germline V gene, CDR1 is LNHDA and CDR2 is SQIVND (reference sequence).

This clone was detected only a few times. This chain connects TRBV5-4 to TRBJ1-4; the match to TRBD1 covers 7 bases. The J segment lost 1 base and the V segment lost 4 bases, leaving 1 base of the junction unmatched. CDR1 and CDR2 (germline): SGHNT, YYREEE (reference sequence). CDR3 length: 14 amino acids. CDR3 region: CASSTGVTNEKLFF. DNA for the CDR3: TGTGCCAGCAGCACAGGGGTAACTAATGAAAAACTGTTTTTT.

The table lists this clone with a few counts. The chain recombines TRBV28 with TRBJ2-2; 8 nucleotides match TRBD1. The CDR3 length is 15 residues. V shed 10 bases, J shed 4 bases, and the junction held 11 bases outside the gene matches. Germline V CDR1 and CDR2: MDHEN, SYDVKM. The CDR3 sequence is CATLSDRAVTGELFF. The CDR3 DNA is TGTGCCACCCTTTCGGACAGGGCCGTCACCGGGGAGCTGTTTTTT.

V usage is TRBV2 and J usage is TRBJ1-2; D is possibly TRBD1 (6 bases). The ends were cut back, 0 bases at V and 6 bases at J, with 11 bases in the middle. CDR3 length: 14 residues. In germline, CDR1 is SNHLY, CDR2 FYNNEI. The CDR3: CASSEARTVHGYTF. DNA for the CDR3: TGTGCCAGCAGTGAAGCACGGACAGTTCATGGCTACACCTTC.

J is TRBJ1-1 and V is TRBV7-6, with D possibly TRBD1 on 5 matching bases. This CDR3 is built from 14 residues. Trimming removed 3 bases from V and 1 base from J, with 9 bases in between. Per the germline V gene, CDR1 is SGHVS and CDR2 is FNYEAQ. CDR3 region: CASSFGGENTEAFF. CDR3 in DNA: TGTGCCAGCAGCTTCGGGGGGGAGAACACTGAAGCTTTCTTT.

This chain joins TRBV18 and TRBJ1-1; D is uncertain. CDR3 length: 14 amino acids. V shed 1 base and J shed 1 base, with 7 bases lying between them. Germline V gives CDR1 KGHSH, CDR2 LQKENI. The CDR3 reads CASSPQQQNTEAFF. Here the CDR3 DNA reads TGTGCCAGCTCACCACAACAGCAGAACACTGAAGCTTTCTTT.

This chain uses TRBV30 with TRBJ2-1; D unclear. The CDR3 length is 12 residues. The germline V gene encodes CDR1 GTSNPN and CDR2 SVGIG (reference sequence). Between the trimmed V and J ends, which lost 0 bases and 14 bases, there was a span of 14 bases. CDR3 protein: CAWSVRQVDEFF. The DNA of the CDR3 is TGTGCCTGGAGTGTAAGGCAGGTAGATGAGTTCTTC. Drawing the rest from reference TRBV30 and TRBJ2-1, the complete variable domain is SQTIHQWPATLVQPVGSPLSLECTVEGTSNPNLYWYRQAAGRGLQLLFYSVGIGQISSEVPQNLSASRPQDRQFILSSKKLLLSDSGFYLCAWSVRQVDEFFGPGTRLTVL.

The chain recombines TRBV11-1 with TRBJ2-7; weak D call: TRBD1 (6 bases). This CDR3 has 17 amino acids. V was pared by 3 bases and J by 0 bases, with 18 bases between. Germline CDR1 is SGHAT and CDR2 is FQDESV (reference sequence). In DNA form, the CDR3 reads TGTGCCAGCAGCTTTGGGGGCTCGGCTGGATACTCCTACGAGCAGTACTTC. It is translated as CASSFGGSAGYSYEQYF.

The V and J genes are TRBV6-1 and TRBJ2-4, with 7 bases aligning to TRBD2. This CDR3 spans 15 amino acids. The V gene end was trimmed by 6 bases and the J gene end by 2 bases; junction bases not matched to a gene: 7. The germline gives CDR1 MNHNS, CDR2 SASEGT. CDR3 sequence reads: CASRRASGTKNIQYF. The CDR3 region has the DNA TGTGCCAGCAGAAGGGCCAGCGGGACCAAAAACATTCAGTACTTC.

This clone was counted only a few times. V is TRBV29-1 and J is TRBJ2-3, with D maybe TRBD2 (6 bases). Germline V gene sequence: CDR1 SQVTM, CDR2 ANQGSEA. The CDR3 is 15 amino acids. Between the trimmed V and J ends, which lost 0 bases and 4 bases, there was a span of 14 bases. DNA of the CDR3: TGCAGCGTTGAAGAAAGCGGGTCGGGGGCAGATACGCAGTATTTT. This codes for CSVEESGSGADTQYF.

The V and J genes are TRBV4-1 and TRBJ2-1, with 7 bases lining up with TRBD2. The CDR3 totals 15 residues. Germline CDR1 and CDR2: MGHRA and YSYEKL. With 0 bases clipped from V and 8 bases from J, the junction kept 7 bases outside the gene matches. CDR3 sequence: CASSQETSRADEQFF. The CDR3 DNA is TGCGCCAGCAGCCAAGAGACTAGCAGAGCAGATGAGCAGTTCTTC.

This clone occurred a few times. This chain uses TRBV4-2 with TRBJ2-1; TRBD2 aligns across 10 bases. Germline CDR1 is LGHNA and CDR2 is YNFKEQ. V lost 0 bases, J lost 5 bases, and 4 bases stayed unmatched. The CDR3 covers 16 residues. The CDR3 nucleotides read TGTGCCAGCAGCCAAGATCCAGCGGGAGGGGACAATGAGCAGTTCTTC. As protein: CASSQDPAGGDNEQFF.